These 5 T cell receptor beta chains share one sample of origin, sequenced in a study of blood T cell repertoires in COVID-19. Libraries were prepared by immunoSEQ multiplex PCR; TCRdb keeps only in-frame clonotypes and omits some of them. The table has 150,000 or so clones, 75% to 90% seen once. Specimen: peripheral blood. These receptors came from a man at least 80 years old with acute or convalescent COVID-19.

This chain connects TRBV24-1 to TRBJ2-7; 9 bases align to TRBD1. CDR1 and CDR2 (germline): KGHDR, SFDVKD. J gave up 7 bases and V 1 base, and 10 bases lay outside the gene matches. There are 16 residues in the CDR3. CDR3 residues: CATSDFTGQGLWEQYF. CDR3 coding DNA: TGTGCCACCAGTGATTTTACGGGACAGGGTCTTTGGGAGCAGTACTTC.

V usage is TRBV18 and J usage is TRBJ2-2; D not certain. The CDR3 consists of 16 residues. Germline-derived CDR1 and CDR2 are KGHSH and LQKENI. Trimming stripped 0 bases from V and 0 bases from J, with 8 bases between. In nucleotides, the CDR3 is TGTGCCAGCTCACCACCATCTATGACGAACACCGGGGAGCTGTTTTTT. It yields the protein CASSPPSMTNTGELFF.

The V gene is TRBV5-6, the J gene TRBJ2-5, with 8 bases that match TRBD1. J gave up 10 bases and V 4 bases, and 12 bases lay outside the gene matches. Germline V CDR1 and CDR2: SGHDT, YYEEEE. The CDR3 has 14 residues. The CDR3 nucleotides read TGTGCCAGCAGCCGCGCGACAGGGGAGTGGGGCCAGTACTTC. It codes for CASSRATGEWGQYF.

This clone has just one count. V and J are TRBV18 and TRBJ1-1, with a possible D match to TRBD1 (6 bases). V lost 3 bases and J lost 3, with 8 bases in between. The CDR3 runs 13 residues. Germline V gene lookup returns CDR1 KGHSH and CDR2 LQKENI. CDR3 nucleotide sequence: TGTGCCAGCTCACCCAACAGGGACACTGAAGCTTTCTTT. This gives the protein CASSPNRDTEAFF.

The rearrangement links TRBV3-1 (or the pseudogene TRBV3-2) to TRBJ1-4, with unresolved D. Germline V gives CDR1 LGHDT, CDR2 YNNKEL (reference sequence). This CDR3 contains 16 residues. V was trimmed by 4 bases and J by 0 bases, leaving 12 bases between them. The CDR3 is CASSRVVGATNEKLFF. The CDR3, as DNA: TGTGCCAGCAGCCGAGTCGTCGGGGCAACTAATGAAAAACTGTTTTTT.